This T cell receptor beta chain originates from a study of T cell clonality in common variable immunodeficiency. Study results and caveats: Compared with controls, CVID subjects had fewer shared TCRbeta clones. In common variable immunodeficiency, TCR beta chains reportedly carried fewer deletions and N-nucleotide insertions. TCRbeta clonality was increased in CVID versus healthy controls.

Produced via immunoSEQ multiplex PCR; TCRdb's table is partial and in-frame only. There are about 30,000 clones in the sample, none observed a single time. This clone was detected ten times or more. Its antigen is currently unknown. The CDR3 goes on 3 residues after the read ends, and that part is filled in from the germline J gene. The germline CDR1 and CDR2 sequences are SGHDT and YYEEEE. V lost 7 bases, J lost 4 bases, and 2 bases stayed unmatched. CDR3 length: 13 residues. The sequence was obtained from a person aged 18 to 70 in good health. Sequenced material: peripheral blood mononuclear cells. This chain connects TRBV5-6 to TRBJ1-4, with 9 bases aligning to TRBD1. The DNA read from the CDR3 is TGTGCCAGCGGGACAGGGCTTAATGAAAAA. Translating gives CASGTGLNEK. The full CDR3 reads CASGTGLNEKLFF. The whole variable domain, filled in from reference TRBV5-6 and TRBJ1-4, reads DAGVTQSPTHLIKTRGQQVTLRCSPKSGHDTVSWYQQALGQGPQFIFQYYEEEERQRGNFPDRFSGHQFPNYSSELNVNALLLGDSALYLCASGTGLNEKLFFGSGTQLSVL.